These 14 T cell receptor beta chains share one sample of origin, sequenced in a study of preoperative IRX-2 immunotherapy in early breast cancer. The treatment was: preoperative locoregional IRX-2 cytokine immunotherapy. The assay was immunoSEQ multiplex PCR, and TCRdb's table has in-frame clones only and misses some. This sample has 20,000 to 30,000 clones, with more than 80% found just once. The source was tumor tissue, collected after IRX-2 immunotherapy. The receptors were gathered from a human donor with breast cancer.

This chain links TRBV5-1 with TRBJ1-4, with 7 bases matching TRBD1. The junction had 6 bases not matched to a gene; V was cut back by 4 bases and J by 6 bases. Germline CDR1 SGHRS, CDR2 YFSETQ. The CDR3 spans 14 residues. CDR3 coding DNA: TGCGCCAGCAGCCGACAGGGAGGGGATGAAAAACTGTTTTTT. Its translation is CASSRQGGDEKLFF.

The CDR3 nucleotides are TGTGCCAGCTCACCGAGACAGGGGTCGGGAAACACCATATATTTT. It encodes CASSPRQGSGNTIYF. This chain joins TRBV18 and TRBJ1-3; 8 bases align to TRBD1. CDR3 length equals 15 residues. J gave up 4 bases and V 3 bases, and 5 bases lay outside the gene matches. Germline CDR1 KGHSH, CDR2 LQKENI. Drawing the rest from reference TRBV18 and TRBJ1-3, the complete variable domain is NAGVMQNPRHLVRRRGQEARLRCSPMKGHSHVYWYRQLPEEGLKFMVYLQKENIIDESGMPKERFSAEFPKEGPSILRIQQVVRGDSAAYFCASSPRQGSGNTIYFGEGSWLTVV.

This chain joins TRBV2 and TRBJ2-7; D could derive from TRBD1 or TRBD2 (5 bases each). The CDR3 sequence is 15 residues long. V gave up 6 bases and J gave up 2 bases, with 17 bases separating them. In germline, CDR1 is SNHLY, CDR2 FYNNEI. DNA of the CDR3: TGTGCCAGCAGGGATCTAGTCACGGGGCCCTACGAGCAGTACTTC. This sequence encodes CASRDLVTGPYEQYF.

The chain couples TRBV15 to TRBJ2-3, with TRBD2 identical over 8 bases. V lost 2 bases to trimming and J lost 6 bases; unmatched junction nucleotides: 13. The CDR3 loop spans 17 amino acids. Germline lookup yields CDR1 LNHNV and CDR2 YYDKDF (reference sequence). The CDR3: CATSRLTLQRGGDTQYF. DNA for the CDR3: TGTGCCACCAGCAGACTTACTTTGCAACGGGGGGGGGATACGCAGTATTTT.

The rearrangement joins TRBV7-6 to TRBJ2-1; 7 nucleotides align to TRBD2. CDR1 and CDR2 from the germline V gene are SGHVS and FNYEAQ. V lost 0 bases, J lost 7 bases, and 9 bases stayed unmatched. The CDR3 covers 16 residues. The CDR3 loop reads CASSLAGEGQDNEQFF. For the CDR3, the DNA is TGTGCCAGCAGCTTAGCCGGGGAGGGCCAGGATAATGAGCAGTTCTTC. Filled out from reference TRBV7-6 and TRBJ2-1, the complete variable domain reads GAGVSQSPRYKVTKRGQDVALRCDPISGHVSLYWYRQALGQGPEFLTYFNYEAQQDKSGLPNDRFSAERPEGSISTLTIQRTEQRDSAMYRCASSLAGEGQDNEQFFGPGTRLTVL.

This chain joins TRBV5-6 and TRBJ2-1; a possible D gene is TRBD2 (7 bases). Deletions cut 5 bases from V and 5 bases from J, with 23 bases between. Germline V gene sequence: CDR1 SGHDT, CDR2 YYEEEE. The CDR3 has 17 residues. In DNA, the CDR3 is TGTGCCAGCAGTCCCCCAGGGTGGGAGGGGGTCAACAATGAGCAGTTCTTC. As protein: CASSPPGWEGVNNEQFF.

This chain connects TRBV11-2 to TRBJ1-5; D unclear. This CDR3 contains 14 residues. Germline CDR1 reads SGHAT; CDR2 reads FQNNGV. V gave up 1 base and J gave up 1 base, with 5 bases separating them. CDR3 DNA sequence: TGTGCCAGCAGCTTAGGAGGGAGCAATCAGCCCCAGCATTTT. Encoded protein: CASSLGGSNQPQHF.

V and J are TRBV19 and TRBJ2-5; TRBD1 is a possible D gene (6 bases). The CDR3 runs to 14 residues. With 4 bases removed from V and 5 bases from J, the gap between germline ends came to 14 bases. CDR1 is LNHDA and CDR2 is SQIVND in the germline V gene (reference sequence). The CDR3 coding sequence is TGTGCCAGTAGTAGACAGGTAGTACATGAGACCCAGTACTTC. Protein sequence: CASSRQVVHETQYF.

Here the CDR3 reads CASRRTDYSNQPQHF. DNA for the CDR3: TGTGCCAGCAGGAGGACAGATTATAGCAATCAGCCCCAGCATTTT. J is TRBJ1-5 and V is TRBV2; D possibly corresponds to TRBD1 (6 bases). CDR1 SNHLY and CDR2 FYNNEI come from the germline V gene. The V end lost 6 bases, the J end lost 0 bases, and 12 bases lay between the germline ends. CDR3 length equals 15 residues.

The chain has TRBV6-1 and TRBJ1-2, with a weak D call TRBD1 (6 bases). Germline V CDR1 and CDR2: MNHNS, SASEGT. The CDR3 length is 15 residues. The V end lost 10 bases, the J end lost 5 bases, and 23 bases lay between the germline ends. The CDR3 DNA follows: TGTGCCACCCCAGCCAGGCGGGGGGGCGGGTATGGCTACACCTTC. The encoded protein is CATPARRGGGYGYTF.

This rearrangement joins TRBV19 to TRBJ1-1; D is possibly TRBD1 (6 bases). This CDR3 has 13 residues. Trimming left V 7 bases short and J 0 bases short, with 9 bases between. Germline V lookup: CDR1 LNHDA, CDR2 SQIVND (reference sequence). CDR3 sequence: CASKDRLNTEAFF. In DNA, the CDR3 is TGTGCCAGTAAAGACAGGTTGAACACTGAAGCTTTCTTT.

The chain has TRBV6-5 and TRBJ1-1; TRBD1 might be the D (5 bases). From germline, CDR1 is MNHEY and CDR2 SVGAGI. This CDR3 contains 14 residues. Trimming removed 0 bases at V and 4 bases at J, with 9 bases between. CDR3 nucleotide sequence: TGTGCCAGCAGTTACTCAGCGGGGGGCACTGAAGCTTTCTTT. Its protein is CASSYSAGGTEAFF.

The V and J genes are TRBV12-1 and TRBJ2-7; the D call of TRBD2 is as the table states it, not checked on the DNA. TRBV12-1 is a pseudogene locus. This CDR3 is 21 amino acids long. CDR3: CASSLGGPGGLAGVSSYEQYF. CDR3 coding DNA: TGTGCCAGCAGTCTTGGAGGGCCGGGTGGTCTAGCGGGAGTCAGCTCCTACGAGCAGTACTTC.

J is TRBJ2-3 and V is TRBV29-1; 7 bases align to TRBD2. In germline, CDR1 is SQVTM, CDR2 ANQGSEA. V was pared by 3 bases and J by 0 bases, with 3 bases of the junction left unmatched. The CDR3 sequence is 14 residues long. Here the CDR3 reads CSVDTRGSTDTQYF. The CDR3 DNA follows: TGCAGCGTTGACACGCGGGGGAGCACAGATACGCAGTATTTT.